Sequencing of this T cell receptor beta chain was carried out in a study of shared T cell receptors in the human thymus. The count of this clone is one. Generated by immunoSEQ multiplex PCR, the TCRdb table keeps only in-frame clones and is missing some. Among about 500,000 clones listed, around three quarters were seen once. This CDR3 spans 20 amino acids. V was trimmed by 0 bases and J by 0 bases, leaving 24 bases between them. Germline V gives CDR1 LGHNA, CDR2 YNFKEQ. These data also formed part of another study, on human thymus T cells. This second study says: Thymic resections from corrective heart surgery supplied the tissue. Biased V and J segment usage appeared in thymus and peripheral blood. There were highly overlapping thymic repertoires among unrelated individuals, as related research reported.

The material sequenced was thymocytes. V and J are TRBV4-2 and TRBJ2-7, with a weak D call TRBD2 (6 bases). The receptor was derived from a boy in the first two years of life with a congenital heart defect. CDR3 DNA sequence: TGTGCCAGCAGCCAAGATTCGCCTGGACTATCGTCCTCCAGCTCCTACGAGCAGTACTTC. It is translated as CASSQDSPGLSSSSSYEQYF.